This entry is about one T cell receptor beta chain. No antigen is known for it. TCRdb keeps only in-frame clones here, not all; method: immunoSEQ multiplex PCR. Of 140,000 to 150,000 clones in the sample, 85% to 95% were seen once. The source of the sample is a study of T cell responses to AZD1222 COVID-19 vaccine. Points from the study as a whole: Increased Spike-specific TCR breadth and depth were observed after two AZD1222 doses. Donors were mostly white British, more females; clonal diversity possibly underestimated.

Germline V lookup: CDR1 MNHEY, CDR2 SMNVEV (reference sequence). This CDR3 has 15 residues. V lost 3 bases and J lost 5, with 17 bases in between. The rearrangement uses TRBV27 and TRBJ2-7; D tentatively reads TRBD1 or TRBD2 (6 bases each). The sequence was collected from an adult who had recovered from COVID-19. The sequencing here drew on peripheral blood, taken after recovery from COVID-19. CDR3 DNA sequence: TGTGCCAGCAGTTTTCGGAGGGCAGGGGTCCACGAGCAGTACTTC. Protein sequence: CASSFRRAGVHEQYF.